This T cell receptor beta chain originates from a study of cytomegalovirus exposure and HLA in healthy donors. The PCR employed 60 Vbeta primers together with 13 Jbeta primers. Some clones are missing from TCRdb's copy, which holds only in-frame ones; the method was immunoSEQ multiplex PCR. The sample has approximately 100,000 clones; around 64% are singletons. V dropped 3 bases and J dropped 2 bases, with 11 bases sitting between them. The CDR3 covers 15 residues. The germline CDR1 and CDR2 sequences are KGHSH and LQKENI. The chain recombines TRBV18 with TRBJ1-5, with a weak D call TRBD1 (6 bases). The clonotype originates from a human donor in good health. Sequencing input: PBMCs. CDR3 sequence (DNA): TGTGCCAGCTCACCGGGACATGATGGCAATCAGCCCCAGCATTTT. Protein: CASSPGHDGNQPQHF. The full variable domain, in which reference TRBV18 and TRBJ1-5 provide the parts outside the CDR3, is NAGVMQNPRHLVRRRGQEARLRCSPMKGHSHVYWYRQLPEEGLKFMVYLQKENIIDESGMPKERFSAEFPKEGPSILRIQQVVRGDSAAYFCASSPGHDGNQPQHFGDGTRLSIL.